This T cell receptor beta chain was recorded in a study of shared clonotypes between healthy human individuals (TCRdb year 2020). As for the study more broadly: The cohort included a few men and a couple of women between 18 and 49 years of age. For each donor, three plates each were used for CD4 naive and CD4 memory, two plates were used for CD8 naive, and one plate was used for CD8 memory. Blood TCR repertoires of five healthy adults were deeply sequenced to estimate repertoire size and the extent of clonotype sharing between individuals. Libraries were prepared and TCR repertoires were sequenced by different laboratories using diverse techniques, in order to increase sequencing depth and limit assay-specific biases. Between about 0.8 and 9 billion PBMCs per donor were obtained by leukapheresis. Study-wide findings and limitations: The genetic and exposure-history diversity represented was limited by the small number of donors. Compared with non-shared clonotypes, clonotypes shared by all four sorted-subset donors had higher generation probabilities. Even with the large sequencing depth, rarefaction of the sorted-subset datasets indicated that sequencing was incomplete. Sharing across four donors was observed for approximately 5% of naive CD4, 3% to 4% of naive CD8, over 2% of memory CD4, and about 0.39% of memory CD8 clonotypes. Based on pairwise subsampling, the degree of clonotype sharing among donors was expected to be affected by sequencing depth. Sampling was restricted to blood, and TCR repertoires in tissues likely differ from the TCR repertoires found in blood. Estimated clonotype richness was generally larger for naive than for memory subsets.

The donors were healthy, HIV-negative adults with no recently reported acute infections or vaccinations. Every donor was a Caucasian adult living in Nashville, Tennessee, USA. CD4+ T cells were enriched by magnetic negative selection; naive cells were then positively selected on CD45RA, and the negative fraction formed the memory subset. Blood was collected by leukapheresis, and PBMCs were isolated by Ficoll-Histopaque density gradient centrifugation and then cryopreserved in liquid nitrogen vapor phase. Analytical flow cytometry was used to check the purity and quantity of each magnetically sorted T cell population. From each sorted fraction, genomic DNA was isolated and quantified by UV absorbance on a Nanodrop 2000c. Counted from cysteine to phenylalanine, this CDR3 has 16 amino acids. The read is trimmed to its CDR3 DNA, 48 bases read in frame from base 1. As encoded in the germline V gene, CDR1 is MDHEN while CDR2 is SYDVKM. V sheds 4 bases and J sheds 3 bases, leaving 19 bases between their ends.

TCR CDR3 regions were amplified from genomic DNA by multiplex PCR using the deep immunoSEQ assay. Extracted genomic DNA from each cell subset was distributed evenly across all wells of several immunoSEQ 96-well plates, and each plate was treated as a replicate. For sorted subsets, each replicate PCR was loaded with roughly 190 ng genomic DNA, equivalent to 30,000 or so T cell genomes. Purified libraries were measured with a Qubit 3.0 fluorometer, size-checked on a Bioanalyzer 2100, and measured again with the KAPA Library Quantification kit. Each immunoSEQ 96-well plate was sequenced on its own single-read 150-cycle Illumina NextSeq 550 flow cell. The original pipeline was this. Because only junctional sequences without quality scores were contained in the immunoSEQ output, filtering matching that applied to full-length reads could not be performed. Sequences were annotated with PyIR, a Python wrapper for IgBLAST v1.9, and V/J genes and CDR3 were assigned using IMGT germline references. Reads were filtered out if the reads had weak V/J assignments (E-value above 1e-6), no CDR3, stop codons, out-of-frame junctions, or ambiguous translated residues. V3J clonotypes were defined as sequences sharing the same inferred V gene, J gene, and CDR3 amino acid sequence. To compute the percentage overlap between repertoires, the number of shared unique clonotypes was divided by the size of the smaller repertoire. Richness of each repertoire was evaluated using RTK rarefaction, the Chao1 estimator, and Recon v2.1 estimates of unobserved clonotypes. For all TCRbeta clonotypes obtained by the gDNA method from a few donors, generation probabilities were computed with OLGA. Imported from immuneACCESS, the table was reduced by TCRdb to in-frame sequences with V and J called. These copies leave out some clones; in studies compared against another copy, an unresolved V gene accounts for under half, and the cause of the remainder is not known. From that table come the V and J calls and clone size; the DNA was used to work out D and trimming. The sample table contains millions of clones; only one count was recorded for approximately 93% of them. The top ten clonotypes cover about 0.41% of the sample.

As for this clone: Its antigen is currently not known. No qualities accompany the bases; no much larger clone lies one base away.

The chain uses TRBV28 and TRBJ2-7; the D gene lacks a confident call. The receptor comes from a man between 18 and 35 years old in good health. Some clones in this sample may be carry-over from other donors' samples. The sequencing sample was made of naive CD4+ T cells from PBMCs. The sample's cell subset or site label, in plain terms: CD45RA+ positively selected. The CDR3 reads as follows: CASSWETLGQHYEQYF. The DNA is as follows: TGTGCCAGCAGTTGGGAAACGCTAGGGCAGCACTACGAGCAGTACTTC.